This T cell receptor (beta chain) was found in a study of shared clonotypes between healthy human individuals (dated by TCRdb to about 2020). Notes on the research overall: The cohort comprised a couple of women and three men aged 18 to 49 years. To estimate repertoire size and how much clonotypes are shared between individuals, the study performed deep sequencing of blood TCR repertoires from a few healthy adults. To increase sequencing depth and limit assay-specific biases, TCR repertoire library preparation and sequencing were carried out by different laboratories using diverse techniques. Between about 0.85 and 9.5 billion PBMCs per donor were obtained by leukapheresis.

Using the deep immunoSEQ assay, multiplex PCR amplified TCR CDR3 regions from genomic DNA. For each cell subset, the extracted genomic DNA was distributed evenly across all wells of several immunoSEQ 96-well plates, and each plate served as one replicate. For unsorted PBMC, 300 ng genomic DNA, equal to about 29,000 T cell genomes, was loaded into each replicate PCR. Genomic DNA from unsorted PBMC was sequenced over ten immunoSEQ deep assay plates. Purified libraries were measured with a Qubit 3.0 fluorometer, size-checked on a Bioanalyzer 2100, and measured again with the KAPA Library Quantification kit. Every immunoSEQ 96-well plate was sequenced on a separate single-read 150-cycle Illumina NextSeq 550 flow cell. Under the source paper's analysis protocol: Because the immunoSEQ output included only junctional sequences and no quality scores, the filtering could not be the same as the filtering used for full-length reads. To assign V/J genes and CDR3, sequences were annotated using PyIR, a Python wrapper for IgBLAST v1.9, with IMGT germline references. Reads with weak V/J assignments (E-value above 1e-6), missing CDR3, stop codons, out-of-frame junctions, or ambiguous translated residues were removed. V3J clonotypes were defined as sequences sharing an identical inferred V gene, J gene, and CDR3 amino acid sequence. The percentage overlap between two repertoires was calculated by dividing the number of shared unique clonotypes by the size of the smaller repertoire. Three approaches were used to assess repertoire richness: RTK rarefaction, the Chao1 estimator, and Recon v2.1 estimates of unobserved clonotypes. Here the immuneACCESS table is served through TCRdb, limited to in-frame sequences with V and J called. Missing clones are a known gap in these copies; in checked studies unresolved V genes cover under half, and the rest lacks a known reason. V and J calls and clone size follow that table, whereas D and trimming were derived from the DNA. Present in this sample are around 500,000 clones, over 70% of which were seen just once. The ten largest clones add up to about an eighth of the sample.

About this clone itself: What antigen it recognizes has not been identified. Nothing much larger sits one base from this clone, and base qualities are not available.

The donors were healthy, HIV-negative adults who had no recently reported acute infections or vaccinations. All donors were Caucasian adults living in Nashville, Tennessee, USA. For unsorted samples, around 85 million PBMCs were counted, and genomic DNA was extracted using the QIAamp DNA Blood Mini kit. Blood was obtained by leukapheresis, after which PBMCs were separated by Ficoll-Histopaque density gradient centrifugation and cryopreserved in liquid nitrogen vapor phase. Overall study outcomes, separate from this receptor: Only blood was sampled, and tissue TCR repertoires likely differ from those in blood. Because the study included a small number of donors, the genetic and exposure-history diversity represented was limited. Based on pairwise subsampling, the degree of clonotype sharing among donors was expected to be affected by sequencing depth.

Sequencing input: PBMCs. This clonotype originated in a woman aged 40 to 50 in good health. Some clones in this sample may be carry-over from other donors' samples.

The DNA reads TGTGCCAGCAGTGACCCCGGGACAGGGAACTACGAGCAGTACTTC. The resulting protein is CASSDPGTGNYEQYF. The chain joins TRBV25-1 to TRBJ2-7, and 9 junction bases match TRBD1. CDR1 MGHDK and CDR2 SYGVNS were looked up in the germline V gene. CDR3 length: 15 amino acids, cysteine to phenylalanine. Just the 45-base CDR3 DNA is kept, in frame starting at base 1. Trimming leaves V shorter by 3 bases and J shorter by 3 bases, with the junction holding 6 bases beyond the gene matches.